A single sample gave rise to the 19 T cell receptor beta chains below, sequenced in a study of T cells in Graves' hyperthyroidism and ophthalmopathy. The CDR3 regions of TCR beta were amplified from RNA transcripts. A set of HTBI primers served as the primers for a first-round RT-PCR of the TCR CDR3. TCRdb redid the calling of the multiplex PCR reads with MiXCR, one entry per CDR3 protein. The profile covers nearly 750,000 distinct CDR3 sequences, with about 35% appearing a single time and 30% to 40% taken by the ten largest. Sequenced sample: blood. These receptors all come from a woman between 40 and 55 years old with Graves' hyperthyroidism.

CDR3 in DNA: TGTGCCAGCAGCTTTTCGGGGGCTCATAATTCACCCCTCCACTTT. It codes for CASSFSGAHNSPLHF. The rearrangement uses TRBV7-9 and TRBJ1-6; weak D call: TRBD1 (6 bases). This CDR3 has 15 residues. CDR1 and CDR2 from the germline V gene are SEHNR and FQNEAQ (reference sequence). Trimming took 3 bases from V and 5 from J, leaving 11 bases between them.

This clonotype occurred many times. This chain uses TRBV7-9 with TRBJ1-6; weak D call: TRBD1 (5 bases). V was trimmed by 1 base and J by 10 bases, leaving 11 bases between them. The CDR3 is 14 residues long. Germline CDR1 and CDR2: SEHNR and FQNEAQ (reference sequence). CDR3 sequence (DNA): TGTGCCAGCAGCTTAGGGGCAGGGCGGTCACCCCTCCACTTT. Its translation: CASSLGAGRSPLHF.

This clonotype has at least ten counts. The CDR3 protein is CASSKDTNTEAFF. DNA of the CDR3: TGTGCCAGCAGCAAGGACACGAACACTGAAGCTTTCTTT. The chain carries TRBV16 and TRBJ1-1, with D perhaps TRBD1 (5 bases). Germline loops: CDR1 KGHSY, CDR2 FQNENV. Trimming shortened V by 5 bases and J by 1 base, and 8 bases separated the two germline ends. This CDR3 has 13 residues.

The chain uses TRBV12-3 or TRBV12-4 and TRBJ2-6; 8 positions agree with TRBD1. CDR3 length: 17 residues. J gave up 0 bases and V 5 bases, and 6 bases lay outside the gene matches. Written as DNA, the CDR3 is TGTGCCAGCAGTAGAGGACAGGGAGACTCTGGGGCCAACGTCCTGACTTTC. It is translated as CASSRGQGDSGANVLTF.

This clonotype was seen repeatedly, ten times or more. The chain joins TRBV29-1 to TRBJ1-1; D is perhaps TRBD1 (5 bases). Germline V gives CDR1 SQVTM, CDR2 ANQGSEA. This CDR3 has 13 residues. Trimming shortened V by 7 bases and J by 1 base, and 13 bases separated the two germline ends. This CDR3 reads CSGLGGTNTEAFF. As DNA, the CDR3 is TGCAGCGGACTAGGAGGGACGAACACTGAAGCTTTCTTT.

This clonotype has at least ten counts. The chain couples TRBV10-2 to TRBJ2-7; possibly TRBD1 or TRBD2 for D (5 bases each). The V and J ends lost 6 bases and 2 bases respectively, with 11 bases between them. The CDR3 has 13 amino acids. Germline V gene data show CDR1 as WSHSY and CDR2 as SAAADI. The CDR3 DNA sequence: TGCGCCAGCAGCGTAAGGGACGCCTACGAGCAGTACTTC. Translation gives CASSVRDAYEQYF.

The rearrangement uses TRBV25-1 and TRBJ2-7, with D unresolved. Per the germline V gene, CDR1 is MGHDK and CDR2 is SYGVNS. The CDR3 covers 12 residues. V was cut by 6 bases and J by 3 bases, with 9 bases left in between. The CDR3 DNA sequence: TGTGCCAGCAGCGTTTTAGACTACGAGCAGTACTTC. Amino acids: CASSVLDYEQYF.

The chain employs TRBV20-1 and TRBJ2-5; 13 nucleotides line up with TRBD2. The V segment lost 5 bases and the J segment 3 bases; nucleotides outside the gene matches: 9. The V gene's germline CDR1 is DFQATT and CDR2 SNEGSKA (reference sequence). The CDR3 consists of 16 residues. As DNA, the CDR3 is TGCAGTGCTCTTCGTCCGGGACTAGCGGGGAAAGAGACCCAGTACTTC. Translated, it gives CSALRPGLAGKETQYF.

The rearrangement uses TRBV5-1 and TRBJ2-2; 10 bases match TRBD1. This CDR3 contains 16 residues. Losses at the gene ends were 3 bases for V and 8 bases for J; bases not matched to a gene: 10. Germline V gene data show CDR1 as SGHRS and CDR2 as YFSETQ. The CDR3 spells CASSSVPGQGSGELFF. Written as DNA, the CDR3 is TGCGCCAGCAGCTCTGTACCGGGACAGGGGTCTGGGGAGCTGTTTTTT. Drawing the rest from reference TRBV5-1 and TRBJ2-2, the complete variable domain is KAGVTQTPRYLIKTRGQQVTLSCSPISGHRSVSWYQQTPGQGLQFLFEYFSETQRNKGNFPGRFSGRQFSNSRSEMNVSTLELGDSALYLCASSSVPGQGSGELFFGEGSRLTVL.

The J gene is TRBJ1-2, the V gene TRBV7-3; TRBD1 aligns across 8 bases. Germline trimming cut 5 bases from V and 4 bases from J; bases unmatched to any gene: 15. This CDR3 region has 17 residues. Germline lookup yields CDR1 SGHTA and CDR2 FQGTGA. CDR3 sequence (DNA): TGTGCCAGCAGCCACCGGGACAGGAGGATATGGAGCTATGGCTACACCTTC. This gives the protein CASSHRDRRIWSYGYTF.

In its sample, this clonotype was seen many times. The CDR3 bases are TGTGCCAGCAGCTTAAGATTCGACCCCATGAGGGAGCAGTACTTC. It specifies CASSLRFDPMREQYF. The rearrangement links TRBV7-2 to TRBJ2-7; no clear D. The CDR3 sequence is 15 residues long. Deletions cut 2 bases from V and 7 bases from J, with 18 bases between. Germline CDR1 reads SGHTA; CDR2 reads FQGNSA. The complete variable domain, with remaining parts taken from reference TRBV7-2 and TRBJ2-7, reads GAGVSQSPSNKVTEKGKDVELRCDPISGHTALYWYRQSLGQGLEFLIYFQGNSAPDKSGLPSDRFSAERTGGSVSTLTIQRTQQEDSAVYLCASSLRFDPMREQYFGPGTRLTVT.

The V call is TRBV5-2, the J call TRBJ2-5; the table's TRBD2 call for D was not verified on the DNA. TRBV5-2 is flagged as a pseudogene. This CDR3 is 14 amino acids long. The CDR3 DNA sequence: TGTGCCAGCACCCCCGCGGGAGGTAAAGAGACCCAGTACTTC. Protein sequence: CASTPAGGKETQYF.

Concerning this clonotype: A read error may explain this, as a much larger clone is one base away. The rearrangement links TRBV7-6 to TRBJ1-4; D is undetermined. Trimming removed 6 bases at V and 7 bases at J, with 15 bases between. Looked up from germline, CDR1 is SGHVS and CDR2 is FNYEAQ. CDR3 length equals 14 residues. The CDR3 region is CASRGWGWGEKLFF. The CDR3 coding sequence is TGTGCCAGCAGAGGATGGGGTTGGGGTGAAAAACTGTTTTTT.

The J gene is TRBJ2-5, the V gene TRBV4-3; weak D call: TRBD1 (8 bases). The germline CDR1 and CDR2 sequences are LGHNA and YSLEER. Trimming cost V 2 bases and J 4 bases, with 14 bases left between them. The CDR3 is 15 amino acids. The CDR3 sequence is CASSQSQGEGETQYF. The CDR3, as DNA: TGCGCCAGCAGCCAATCACAGGGGGAGGGAGAGACCCAGTACTTC.

The rearrangement links TRBV19 to TRBJ2-2; D ambiguous. CDR3 length: 14 amino acids. Germline V gives CDR1 LNHDA, CDR2 SQIVND (reference sequence). Trimming took off 3 bases at V and 4 bases at J, with 9 bases between the two ends. CDR3 sequence (DNA): TGTGCCAGTAGTATTCATCCGAGCACCGGGGAGCTGTTTTTT. Residues: CASSIHPSTGELFF.

About this clonotype itself: The CDR3 end shows no conserved phenylalanine or tryptophan, and so a read error is likely. This rearrangement joins TRBV25-1 to TRBJ1-2, with D possibly TRBD1 on 5 matching bases. The CDR3 length is 16 residues. The germline V gene encodes CDR1 MGHDK and CDR2 SYGVNS. The CDR3 region is CASHFTGGGRNYVYTL. CDR3 sequence (DNA): TGTGCCAGCCACTTTACCGGGGGAGGTCGGAACTATGTCTACACCCTC.

V and J are TRBV19 and TRBJ1-5, with D possibly matching TRBD1 (6 bases). The CDR3 totals 18 residues. Looked up from germline, CDR1 is LNHDA and CDR2 is SQIVND (reference sequence). The V end lost 9 bases, the J end lost 1 base, and 25 bases lay between the germline ends. The CDR3 coding sequence is TGTGCCAGCAGCTCCGGAGGGGGGGGGCCCTCGAGCAATCAGCCCCAGCATTTT. This codes for CASSSGGGGPSSNQPQHF.

J is TRBJ1-2 and V is TRBV10-3, with TRBD1 matching over 7 bases. This CDR3 is 14 amino acids long. Germline V gene lookup returns CDR1 ENHRY and CDR2 SYGVKD. Losses at the gene ends were 10 bases for V and 1 base for J; bases not matched to a gene: 9. The CDR3 region has the DNA TGTGCCAGCACCAAGGGGGCTGTTAACTATGGCTACACCTTC. Translating it yields CASTKGAVNYGYTF.

In this sample, this clonotype turned up a few times. This chain joins TRBV5-1 and TRBJ1-5; the D is unclear. Germline CDR1 and CDR2: SGHRS and YFSETQ. The CDR3 contains 15 residues. With 7 bases removed from V and 0 bases from J, the gap between germline ends came to 14 bases. The CDR3 region is CASSETDYSNQPQHF. For the CDR3, the DNA is TGCGCCAGCTCCGAGACCGATTATAGCAATCAGCCCCAGCATTTT.